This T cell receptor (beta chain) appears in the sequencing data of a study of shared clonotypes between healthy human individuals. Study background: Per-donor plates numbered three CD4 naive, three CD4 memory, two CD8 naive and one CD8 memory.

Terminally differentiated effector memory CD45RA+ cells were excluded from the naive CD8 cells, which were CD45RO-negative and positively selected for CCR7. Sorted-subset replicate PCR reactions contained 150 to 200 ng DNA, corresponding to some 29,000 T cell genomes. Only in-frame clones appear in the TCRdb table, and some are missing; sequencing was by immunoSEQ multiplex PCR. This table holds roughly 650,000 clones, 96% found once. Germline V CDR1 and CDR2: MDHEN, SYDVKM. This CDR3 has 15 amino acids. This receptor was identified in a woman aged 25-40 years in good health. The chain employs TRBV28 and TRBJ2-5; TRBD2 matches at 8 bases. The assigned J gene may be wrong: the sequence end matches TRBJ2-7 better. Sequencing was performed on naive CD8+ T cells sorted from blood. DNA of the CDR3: TGTGCCAGCAGTCCCCAGTCGGGGGGGGCCTACGAGCAGTACTTC. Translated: CASSPQSGGAYEQYF.